This TCR beta chain was observed in a study of molecular identifiers for immune sequencing clone quantification. Study information: Five aliquots were made in replicates from the RNA of approximately 20,000 or 98,000 naive CD8 cells, and four were sequenced.

Sorted naive CD8 T cells were those defined as CD8+CD4-CCR7+CD45RA+. TCRdb processed the PCR reads anew with MiXCR; each CDR3 protein has one entry. The top ten clones hold under 2% of a sample with roughly 50,000 distinct CDR3 sequences, around 25% of them seen once. Note on this clonotype: This may be a read error: a much more frequent sequence differs by one nucleotide.

CDR1 and CDR2 (germline): SNHLY, FYNNEI. CDR3 length: 16 residues. The sequencing input was naive CD8+ T cells from blood, with Jurkat cell RNA spiked in. Subset indicated: FACS-sorted CD8+CD4-CCR7+CD45RA+ naive T cells. The chain couples TRBV2 to TRBJ2-5; 8 bases are shared with TRBD2. This receptor was obtained from a human donor in good health. Some libraries in this study had Jurkat cell RNA spiked in. The CDR3 DNA reads as TGTGCCAGCAGCCTATTCCTAGCGGGTCAACAAGAGACCCGGTACTTC. This gives the protein CASSLFLAGQQETRYF.